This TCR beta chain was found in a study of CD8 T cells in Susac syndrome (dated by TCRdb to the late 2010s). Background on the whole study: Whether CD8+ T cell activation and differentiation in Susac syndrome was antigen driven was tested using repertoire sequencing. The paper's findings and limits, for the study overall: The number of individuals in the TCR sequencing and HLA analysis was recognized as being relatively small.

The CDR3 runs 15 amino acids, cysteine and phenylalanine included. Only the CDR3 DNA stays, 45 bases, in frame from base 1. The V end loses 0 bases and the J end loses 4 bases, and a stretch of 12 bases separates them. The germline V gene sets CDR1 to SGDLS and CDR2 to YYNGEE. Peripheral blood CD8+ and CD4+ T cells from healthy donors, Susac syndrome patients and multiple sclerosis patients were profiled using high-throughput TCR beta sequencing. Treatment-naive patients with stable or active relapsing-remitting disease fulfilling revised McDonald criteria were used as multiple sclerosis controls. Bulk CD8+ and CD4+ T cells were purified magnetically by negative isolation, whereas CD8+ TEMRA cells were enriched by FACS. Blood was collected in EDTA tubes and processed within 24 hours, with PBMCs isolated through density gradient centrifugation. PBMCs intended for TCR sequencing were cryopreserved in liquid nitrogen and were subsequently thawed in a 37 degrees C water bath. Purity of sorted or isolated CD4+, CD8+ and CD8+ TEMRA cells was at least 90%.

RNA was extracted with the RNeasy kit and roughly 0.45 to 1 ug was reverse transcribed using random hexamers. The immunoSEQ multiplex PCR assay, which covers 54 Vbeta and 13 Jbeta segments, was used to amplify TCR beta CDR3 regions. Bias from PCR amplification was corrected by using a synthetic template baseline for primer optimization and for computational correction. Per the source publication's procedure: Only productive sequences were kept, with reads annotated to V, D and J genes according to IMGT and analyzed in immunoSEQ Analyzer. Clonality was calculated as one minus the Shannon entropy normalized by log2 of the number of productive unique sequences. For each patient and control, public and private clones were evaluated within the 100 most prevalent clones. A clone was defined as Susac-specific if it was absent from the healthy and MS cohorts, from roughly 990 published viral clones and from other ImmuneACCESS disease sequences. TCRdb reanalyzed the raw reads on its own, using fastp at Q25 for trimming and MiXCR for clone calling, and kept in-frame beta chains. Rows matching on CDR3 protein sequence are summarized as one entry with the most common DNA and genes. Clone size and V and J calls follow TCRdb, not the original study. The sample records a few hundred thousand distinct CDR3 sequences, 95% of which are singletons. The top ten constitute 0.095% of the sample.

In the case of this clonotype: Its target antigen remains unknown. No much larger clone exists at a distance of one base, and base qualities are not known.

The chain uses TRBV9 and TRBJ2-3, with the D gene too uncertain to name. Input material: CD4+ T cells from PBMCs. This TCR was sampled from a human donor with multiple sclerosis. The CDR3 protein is CASSVGSRVPDTQYF. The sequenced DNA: TGTGCCAGCAGCGTAGGTTCCCGGGTCCCAGATACGCAGTATTTT.